Below, 26 T cell receptor beta chains from the same sample are listed, as sequenced in a study of OX40 agonist ivuxolimab in advanced cancers. This table comes from immunoSEQ multiplex PCR, and its TCRdb copy is limited to in-frame clones, with some not included. The data show tens of thousands of clones, more than 80% seen once. Here the sequenced sample was CD4+ or CD8+ T cells sorted from blood, taken in a trial of the OX40 agonist ivuxolimab. The receptors shown here come from an adult with an advanced solid tumor such as melanoma, head and neck, liver or kidney cancer.

The V call is TRBV5-3, the J call TRBJ1-2; 9 bases line up with TRBD1. TRBV5-3 is an ORF; its function is uncertain. With V trimmed by 2 bases and J by 5 bases, 22 bases remained unmatched. The CDR3 loop spans 20 amino acids. The CDR3 DNA is TGTGCCAGAAGCTTCCTCACCCGGACAGGGGAACAAATGGGCGCATATGGCTACACCTTC. Its translation: CARSFLTRTGEQMGAYGYTF.

The chain links TRBV28 to TRBJ1-6; D ambiguous. CDR3 length equals 12 residues. V was pared by 3 bases and J by 12 bases, with 9 bases between. Germline V gives CDR1 MDHEN, CDR2 SYDVKM. The CDR3 is CASSLTALPLHF. In nucleotides, the CDR3 is TGTGCCAGCAGTTTGACCGCACTACCCCTCCACTTT.

The chain couples TRBV21-1 to TRBJ2-3; the table's D gene call, TRBD1, was not cross checked with the DNA. TRBV21-1 counts as a pseudogene. CDR3 length equals 12 residues. The CDR3 protein is CAGGQGGRTQYF. The CDR3 coding sequence is TGTGCCGGCGGACAGGGGGGGCGTACGCAGTATTTT.

This chain uses TRBV19 with TRBJ1-1; D gene unclear. This CDR3 has 13 amino acids. The germline V gene has CDR1 LNHDA and CDR2 SQIVND (reference sequence). The V gene lost 5 bases and the J gene lost 2 bases, with 9 bases spanning the gap. DNA for the CDR3: TGTGCCAGTAGTGATCGCCGTAACACTGAAGCTTTCTTT. The encoded protein is CASSDRRNTEAFF.

The gene calls are TRBV10-3 and TRBJ2-4, with 9 bases that match TRBD1. The V gene's germline CDR1 is ENHRY and CDR2 SYGVKD. CDR3 size: 15 residues. J lost 7 bases, V lost 2 bases, and 6 bases had no gene match. CDR3: CAISEPQGAGNIQYF. DNA for the CDR3: TGTGCCATCAGTGAGCCACAGGGGGCAGGGAACATTCAGTACTTC.

This clone was counted a single time. The V gene is TRBV18, the J gene TRBJ2-7; D is uncertain. This CDR3 has 16 residues. V lost 6 bases and J 2 bases, leaving 20 bases between the germline ends. Germline V CDR1 and CDR2: KGHSH, LQKENI. CDR3 sequence: CASSPVGDSSTYEQYF. For the CDR3, the DNA is TGTGCCAGCTCGCCGGTGGGTGACTCATCCACCTACGAGCAGTACTTC.

This sequence joins TRBV6-5 and TRBJ1-5; no clear D. The CDR3 sequence is 12 residues long. The ends were cut back, 2 bases at V and 7 bases at J, with 6 bases in the middle. Germline V lookup: CDR1 MNHEY, CDR2 SVGAGI. CDR3 nucleotides: TGTGCCAGCAGTTACGTGGGCCAGCCCCAGCATTTT. This gives the protein CASSYVGQPQHF.

This rearrangement joins TRBV5-1 to TRBJ2-1; D is ambiguous. The CDR3 contains 14 residues. The V and J ends lost 4 bases and 7 bases respectively, with 15 bases between them. CDR1 and CDR2 (germline): SGHRS, YFSETQ. DNA for the CDR3: TGCGCCAGCAGCCCTCCTGGTCTGCAAAATGAGCAGTTCTTC. Its protein product is CASSPPGLQNEQFF. Together with reference TRBV5-1 and TRBJ2-1, the CDR3 gives the full variable domain: KAGVTQTPRYLIKTRGQQVTLSCSPISGHRSVSWYQQTPGQGLQFLFEYFSETQRNKGNFPGRFSGRQFSNSRSEMNVSTLELGDSALYLCASSPPGLQNEQFFGPGTRLTVL.

In this sample, this clone turned up a few times. The gene calls are TRBV4-1 and TRBJ2-5, with TRBD2 matching 9 bases. There are 17 residues in the CDR3. Germline CDR1 and CDR2: MGHRA and YSYEKL. After removal of 0 bases from V and 2 bases from J, the junction contained 7 bases not matched to a gene. The CDR3 nucleotides are TGCGCCAGCAGCCAAGATTTATGGACTAGCGTACAAGAGACCCAGTACTTC. It specifies CASSQDLWTSVQETQYF.

V and J are TRBV10-1 and TRBJ1-4; no firm D call. Trimming removed 7 bases at V and 5 bases at J, with 5 bases between. In germline, CDR1 is WNHNN, CDR2 SYGVQD (reference sequence). The CDR3 length is 11 residues. CDR3 region: CASTGNEKLFF. The CDR3 nucleotides are TGCGCCAGCACCGGGAATGAAAAACTGTTTTTT.

Points on this clone: This sample includes further DNA sequences coding for the same CDR3. CDR3 protein: CASSPGQQETQYF. The CDR3 bases are TGTGCCAGCTCACCGGGACAGCAAGAGACCCAGTACTTC. The J gene is TRBJ2-5, the V gene TRBV18, with 7 bases fitting TRBD1. The germline gives CDR1 KGHSH, CDR2 LQKENI. Trimming cost V 3 bases and J 2 bases; bases outside gene matches: 0. The CDR3 loop spans 13 amino acids. The entire variable domain, with the rest obtained from reference TRBV18 and TRBJ2-5, is as follows: NAGVMQNPRHLVRRRGQEARLRCSPMKGHSHVYWYRQLPEEGLKFMVYLQKENIIDESGMPKERFSAEFPKEGPSILRIQQVVRGDSAAYFCASSPGQQETQYFGPGTRLLVL.

The chain couples TRBV5-4 to TRBJ1-2, with D perhaps TRBD1 (6 bases). Trimming removed 0 bases from V and 4 bases from J, with 16 bases in between. Germline values: CDR1 SGHNT, CDR2 YYREEE (reference sequence). This CDR3 contains 16 residues. This CDR3 reads CASSLASPGEVYGYTF. Here the CDR3 DNA reads TGTGCCAGCAGCTTGGCCTCCCCAGGGGAGGTCTATGGCTACACCTTC.

This CDR3 is CASSYGRGRGPGELFF. Written as DNA, the CDR3 is TGTGCCAGCAGTTACGGGAGGGGCAGGGGTCCCGGGGAGCTGTTTTTT. V is TRBV6-6 and J is TRBJ2-2; D may be TRBD2 (7 bases). Trimming cost V 2 bases and J 6 bases, with 16 bases left between them. The CDR3 consists of 16 residues. Germline V gene data show CDR1 as MNHNY and CDR2 as SVGAGI (reference sequence).

The chain couples TRBV4-2 to TRBJ2-5, with D unresolved. Trimming took 1 base from V and 1 from J, leaving 4 bases between them. In germline, CDR1 is LGHNA, CDR2 YNFKEQ. This CDR3 has 13 amino acids. CDR3 loop: CASSQASQETQYF. The CDR3 bases are TGTGCCAGCAGCCAAGCCAGCCAAGAGACCCAGTACTTC.

This chain connects TRBV25-1 to TRBJ2-2; TRBD1 agrees at 8 bases. CDR1 is MGHDK, CDR2 SYGVNS, per germline. J lost 6 bases, V lost 6 bases, and 6 bases had no gene match. This CDR3 contains 14 residues. The CDR3 bases are TGTGCCAGCAGAAAGCAGGGGGCGCCCGGGGAGCTGTTTTTT. Its protein is CASRKQGAPGELFF. Using reference TRBV25-1 and TRBJ2-2 for the parts outside the CDR3, the full variable domain is EADIYQTPRYLVIGTGKKITLECSQTMGHDKMYWYQQDPGMELHLIHYSYGVNSTEKGDLSSESTVSRIRTEHFPLTLESARPSHTSQYLCASRKQGAPGELFFGEGSRLTVL.

The chain uses TRBV28 and TRBJ2-3; no definite D call. The ends were cut back, 3 bases at V and 5 bases at J, with 12 bases in the middle. Germline-derived CDR1 and CDR2 are MDHEN and SYDVKM. There are 14 residues in the CDR3. Here the CDR3 DNA reads TGTGCCAGCAGTTTGGGTCCCAGCGAAGATACGCAGTATTTT. Translated, it gives CASSLGPSEDTQYF.

Points on this clone: Its ends do not fully match the called genes, so a read error is possible. The chain carries TRBV28 and TRBJ2-3, with D perhaps matching TRBD1 or TRBD2 (5 bases each). Germline V gives CDR1 MDHEN, CDR2 SYDVKM. The CDR3 loop spans 15 amino acids. The CDR3 reads CASIRGGGGTDTQYF. The CDR3, as DNA: TGTGCCAGCATCCGGGGCGGAGGAGGCACCGATACGCAGTATTTT.

The V and J genes are TRBV7-8 and TRBJ2-1, with 12 positions matching TRBD2. CDR1 and CDR2 from the germline V gene are SGHVS and FQNEAQ. After removal of 5 bases from V and 9 bases from J, the junction contained 14 bases not matched to a gene. This CDR3 has 17 residues. In DNA, the CDR3 is TGTGCCAGCAGCGTTAGCGGACTAGCGGGGTCGGACGGTGAGCAGTTCTTC. It codes for CASSVSGLAGSDGEQFF.

CDR3 protein: CASSYDGGEPQHF. CDR3 in DNA: TGTGCCAGCAGCTACGACGGTGGGGAGCCCCAGCATTTT. This chain uses TRBV6-5 with TRBJ1-5, with D uncertain. The CDR3 consists of 13 residues. Trimming left V 6 bases short and J 8 bases short, with 14 bases between. Per germline, CDR1 MNHEY and CDR2 SVGAGI.

V gene TRBV6-5 combines with J gene TRBJ1-1; 7 bases map to TRBD1. With 3 bases clipped from V and 2 bases from J, the junction kept 6 bases outside the gene matches. This CDR3 is built from 15 residues. The germline V gene has CDR1 MNHEY and CDR2 SVGAGI. CDR3 sequence (DNA): TGTGCCAGCAGTTATGAAGGGGGCTCAAACACTGAAGCTTTCTTT. Translation: CASSYEGGSNTEAFF.

The table lists this clone with a few counts. The chain uses TRBV7-3 and TRBJ1-1; tentatively, D is TRBD1 (5 bases). V was pared by 3 bases and J by 5 bases, with 10 bases between. Germline V gene sequence: CDR1 SGHTA, CDR2 FQGTGA. The CDR3 contains 13 residues. The CDR3 DNA follows: TGTGCCAGCAGCTTGGGAGGGGAAACTGAAGCTTTCTTT. Encoded protein: CASSLGGETEAFF.

The chain employs TRBV21-1 and TRBJ2-2; the D call in the table, TRBD2, was not verified against the DNA. TRBV21-1 constitutes a pseudogene. The CDR3 is 15 residues long. Here the CDR3 reads CASSNSGSNTGELFF. DNA of the CDR3: TGTGCCAGCAGCAATAGCGGGAGTAACACCGGGGAGCTGTTTTTT.

The CDR3 spells CASSLDSGGRGTDTQYF. CDR3 DNA sequence: TGTGCCAGCAGCTTAGATAGTGGCGGGAGGGGTACAGATACGCAGTATTTT. V gene TRBV11-2 combines with J gene TRBJ2-3, with 9 nucleotides matching TRBD2. The CDR3 totals 17 residues. Germline V CDR1 and CDR2: SGHAT, FQNNGV. V trimming: 0 bases; J trimming: 3 bases; junction bases outside the gene matches: 7. The complete variable domain, with remaining parts taken from reference TRBV11-2 and TRBJ2-3, reads EAGVAQSPRYKIIEKRQSVAFWCNPISGHATLYWYQQILGQGPKLLIQFQNNGVVDDSQLPKDRFSAERLKGVDSTLKIQPAKLEDSAVYLCASSLDSGGRGTDTQYFGPGTRLTVL.

This clone was seen only a few times. The chain recombines TRBV6-5 with TRBJ1-5; D is possibly TRBD1 (5 bases). The CDR3 is 13 amino acids. Trimming stripped 5 bases from V and 4 bases from J, with 9 bases between. Germline-derived CDR1 and CDR2 are MNHEY and SVGAGI. This CDR3 reads CASSTQVNQPQHF. CDR3 bases: TGTGCCAGCAGTACACAGGTTAATCAGCCCCAGCATTTT.

The chain links TRBV6-5 to TRBJ1-1, with 7 bases identical to TRBD1. The V and J ends lost 6 bases and 4 bases, in that order; junction bases with no gene match: 5. This CDR3 region has 13 residues. The germline V gene has CDR1 MNHEY and CDR2 SVGAGI. The CDR3 DNA sequence: TGTGCCAGCAGGGGAACAGGGGTCACTGAAGCTTTCTTT. It translates to CASRGTGVTEAFF.

This chain connects TRBV11-2 to TRBJ1-2, with D perhaps TRBD1 (6 bases). The CDR3 is 14 amino acids. The germline V gene encodes CDR1 SGHAT and CDR2 FQNNGV. V was trimmed by 5 bases and J by 2 bases, leaving 12 bases between them. The CDR3 nucleotides read TGTGCCAGCAGCACCGGACAGCCGAACTATGGCTACACCTTC. Its protein is CASSTGQPNYGYTF.